This T cell receptor beta chain is drawn from a study of cytomegalovirus exposure and HLA in healthy donors. The assay was immunoSEQ multiplex PCR, and TCRdb's table has in-frame clones only and misses some. In the table there are 100,000 to 150,000 clones, about nine tenths of which are singletons. Concerning this clone itself: Its antigen is unidentified.

Study-wide results and limits: Reports credit the classifier with highly specific, highly sensitive diagnosis of cytomegalovirus status.

This CDR3 is 13 amino acids long. V was clipped by 1 base and J by 1 base; unmatched bases: 0. Germline CDR1 GTSNPN, CDR2 SVGIG (reference sequence). Sequences were obtained from PBMCs. The chain is built from TRBV30 and TRBJ1-1; TRBD1 matches 7 bases. This TCR came from a young man in good health and CMV-seronegative. The CDR3 here is CAWSGTGNTEAFF. CDR3 sequence (DNA): TGTGCCTGGAGTGGGACAGGGAACACTGAAGCTTTCTTT.